This T cell receptor (beta chain) derives from a study of cytomegalovirus exposure and HLA in healthy donors. Those who donated were healthy bone marrow donors. With 60 Vbeta and 13 Jbeta primers, the PCR was carried out. The table came from immunoSEQ multiplex PCR; TCRdb's copy has only in-frame clones and leaves some out. Altogether about 200,000 clones are present, around 80% being singletons, with the ten largest covering roughly 1.6%. Regarding the study as a whole: Later analysis indicated greater clonal expansion among HLA-associated TCR beta chains than among equally common other chains.

Trimming left V 3 bases short and J 0 bases short, with 12 bases between. The CDR3 spans 15 residues. CDR1 is SGDLS and CDR2 is YYNGEE in the germline V gene. About this clone: What it recognizes is unknown.

The sequence was collected from a woman aged 18-30 years in good health and CMV-seronegative. Source material: PBMCs. The V call is TRBV9, the J call TRBJ1-2; a weak D match, TRBD1 (6 bases). The CDR3 coding sequence is TGTGCCAGCAGCGCCCAACAGGGATCTAACTATGGCTACACCTTC. Its translation: CASSAQQGSNYGYTF. The variable domain in full, with the rest retrieved from reference TRBV9 and TRBJ1-2, is DSGVTQTPKHLITATGQRVTLRCSPRSGDLSVYWYQQSLDQGLQFLIQYYNGEERAKGNILERFSAQQFPDLHSELNLSSLELGDSALYFCASSAQQGSNYGYTFGSGTRLTVV.